These T cell receptor beta chains were read from a single sample in a study of early T cells in non-severe SARS-CoV-2 infection. Using its own MiXCR run on the 5' RACE reads, TCRdb lists one record per CDR3 protein. The profile shows 25,000 to 35,000 distinct CDR3 sequences, around 5.7% of them singletons. Source material: whole blood. The receptors derive from an adult who was a healthcare worker with PCR-confirmed SARS-CoV-2 infection or an uninfected control (not recorded which). Both conserved end residues are part of each CDR3. D genes are given only for firm matches. Only part of the rows carry a size: once, few, many, or a class if the clone is expanded.

v_gene	j_gene	d_gene	abundance	CDR3nt	CDR3aa
TRBV12-3/TRBV12-4	TRBJ1-4	TRBD1	many	TGTGCCAGCAGAGCCCGGGACAGAACCTTTGAAAAACTGTTTTTT	CASRARDRTFEKLFF
TRBV6-2/TRBV6-3	TRBJ2-7	-	-	TGTGCCAGCACCGACGACCTCTCCGTCCCACAGTACTTC	CASTDDLSVPQYF
TRBV4-1	TRBJ2-3	TRBD1	-	TGCGCCAGCGGGCCCGAGGGGGCTCCGACAGATACGCAGTATTTT	CASGPEGAPTDTQYF
TRBV29-1	TRBJ2-3	TRBD2	few	TGCAGCGTTGTCGGGACTAGCGCCACAGATACGCAGTATTTT	CSVVGTSATDTQYF
TRBV18	TRBJ2-1	-	few	TGTGCCAGCTCACCGCCGGGAGTCTACAATGAGCAGTTCTTC	CASSPPGVYNEQFF
TRBV29-1	TRBJ2-1	-	many	TGCAGCGTTGTGGGTTACGGGGTCGGGAGCTCCTACAATGAGCAGTTCTTC	CSVVGYGVGSSYNEQFF
TRBV10-2	TRBJ2-1	TRBD2	many	TGCGCCAGCGGACTAGGGCTCTACAATGAGCAGTTCTTC	CASGLGLYNEQFF
TRBV7-6	TRBJ1-6	-	many	TGTGCCAGCAGCTTAGGGAGTTACGCCAATTCACCCCTCCACTTT	CASSLGSYANSPLHF
TRBV4-1	TRBJ2-7	-	many	TGCGCCAGCAGCCAAGATGGTCAAGCGGCCGTTGACGAGCAGTACTTC	CASSQDGQAAVDEQYF
TRBV6-6	TRBJ2-1	-	-	TGTGCCAGCAGTTGCATGTACAACAATGAGCAGTTCTTC	CASSCMYNNEQFF
TRBV12-3/TRBV12-4	TRBJ2-5	TRBD2	many	TGTGCCAGCAGTCCGGGGACTAGCGACAAGTACTTC	CASSPGTSDKYF
TRBV19	TRBJ2-1	-	-	TGTGCCAGTAGTAGCCTAACAGGGACCGAGAATTACAATGAGCAGTTCTTC	CASSSLTGTENYNEQFF
TRBV7-8	TRBJ2-5	TRBD2	many	TGTGCCAGCAGCTTAGGTGGTAGCGGGGTCCAAGAGACCCAGTACTTC	CASSLGGSGVQETQYF
TRBV5-4	TRBJ1-6	-	many	TGTGCCAGCAGCTTGCTTGTTAATTCACCCCTCCACTTT	CASSLLVNSPLHF
TRBV7-6	TRBJ2-1	-	many	TGTGCCAGCAGCTTAGAAGTATGGACTTCCCTCGCCAATGAGCAGTTCTTC	CASSLEVWTSLANEQFF
TRBV27	TRBJ1-4	-	many	TGTGCCAGCAGTACCGGAGCGGGGACCTTCCTGTTTTTT	CASSTGAGTFLFF